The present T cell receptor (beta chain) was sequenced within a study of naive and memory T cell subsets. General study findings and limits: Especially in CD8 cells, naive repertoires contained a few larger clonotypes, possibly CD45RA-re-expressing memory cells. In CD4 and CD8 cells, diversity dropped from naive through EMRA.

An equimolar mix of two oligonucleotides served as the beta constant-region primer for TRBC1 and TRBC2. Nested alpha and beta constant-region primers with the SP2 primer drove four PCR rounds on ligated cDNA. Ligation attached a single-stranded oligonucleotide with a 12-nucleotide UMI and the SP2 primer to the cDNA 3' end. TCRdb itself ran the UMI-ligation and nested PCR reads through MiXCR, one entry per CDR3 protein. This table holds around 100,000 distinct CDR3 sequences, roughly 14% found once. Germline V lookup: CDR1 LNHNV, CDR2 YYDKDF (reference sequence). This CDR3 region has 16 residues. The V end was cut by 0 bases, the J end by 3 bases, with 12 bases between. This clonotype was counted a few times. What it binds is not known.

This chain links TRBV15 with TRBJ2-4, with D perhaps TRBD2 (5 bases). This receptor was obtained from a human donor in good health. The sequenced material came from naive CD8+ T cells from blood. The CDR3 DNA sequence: TGTGCCACCAGCAGAGATTTCGGGGTCGGCAAAAACATTCAGTACTTC. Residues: CATSRDFGVGKNIQYF.